Sequencing of this T cell receptor beta chain was carried out in a study of blood T cell repertoires in COVID-19. Per the original methods: For nucleated cells, counts were estimated from reference gene primer amplification. Sequencing was performed with immunoSEQ multiplex PCR; in TCRdb, only in-frame clones are kept and a portion is missing. D and trimming were read from the DNA, whereas the V and J calls and clone size are those reported in that table. The profile shows some 96,000 clones, more than 75% of them singletons. Germline lookup yields CDR1 MGHDK and CDR2 SYGVNS. The length of the CDR3 is 15 residues. V lost 5 bases, J lost 1 base, and 2 bases stayed unmatched.

This TCR came from a human donor in a cohort sampled during active COVID-19. Sequences were obtained from peripheral blood. The chain couples TRBV25-1 to TRBJ2-4, with TRBD1 identical over 10 bases. CDR3 sequence reads: CASSRGQGAKNIQYF. The DNA for the CDR3 is TGTGCCAGCAGTCGGGGACAGGGGGCCAAAAACATTCAGTACTTC. Filled out from reference TRBV25-1 and TRBJ2-4, the complete variable domain reads EADIYQTPRYLVIGTGKKITLECSQTMGHDKMYWYQQDPGMELHLIHYSYGVNSTEKGDLSSESTVSRIRTEHFPLTLESARPSHTSQYLCASSRGQGAKNIQYFGAGTRLSVL.